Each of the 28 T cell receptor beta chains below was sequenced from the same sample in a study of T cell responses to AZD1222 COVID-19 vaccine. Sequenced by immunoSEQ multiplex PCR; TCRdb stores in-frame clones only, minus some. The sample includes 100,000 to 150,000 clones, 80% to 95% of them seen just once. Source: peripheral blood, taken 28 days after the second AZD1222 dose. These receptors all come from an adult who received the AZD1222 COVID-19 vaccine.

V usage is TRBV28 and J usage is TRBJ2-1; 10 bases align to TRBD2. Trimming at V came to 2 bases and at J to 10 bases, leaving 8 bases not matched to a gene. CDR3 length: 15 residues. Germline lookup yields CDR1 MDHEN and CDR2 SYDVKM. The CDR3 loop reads CASSLMSSGSNEQFF. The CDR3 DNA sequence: TGTGCCAGCAGTTTAATGTCTAGCGGGAGCAACGAGCAGTTCTTC.

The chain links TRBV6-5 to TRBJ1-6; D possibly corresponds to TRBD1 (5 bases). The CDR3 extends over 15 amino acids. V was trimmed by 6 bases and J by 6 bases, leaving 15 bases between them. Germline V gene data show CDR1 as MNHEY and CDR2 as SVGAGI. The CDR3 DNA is TGTGCCAGCAGAATGAAGGGGTTTTCTAATTCACCCCTCCACTTT. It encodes CASRMKGFSNSPLHF.

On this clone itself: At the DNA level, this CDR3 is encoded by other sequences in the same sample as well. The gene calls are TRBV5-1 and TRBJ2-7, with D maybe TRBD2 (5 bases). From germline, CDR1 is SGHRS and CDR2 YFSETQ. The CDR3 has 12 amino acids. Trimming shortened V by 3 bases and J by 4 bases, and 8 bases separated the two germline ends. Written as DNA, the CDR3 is TGCGCCAGCAGCTCTGGACTGTACGAGCAGTACTTC. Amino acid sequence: CASSSGLYEQYF.

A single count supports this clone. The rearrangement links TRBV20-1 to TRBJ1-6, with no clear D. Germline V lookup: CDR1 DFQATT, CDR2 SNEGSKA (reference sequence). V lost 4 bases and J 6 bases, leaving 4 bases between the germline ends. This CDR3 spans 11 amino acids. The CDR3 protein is CSANRNSPLHF. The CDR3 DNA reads TGCAGTGCTAATCGTAATTCACCCCTCCACTTT.

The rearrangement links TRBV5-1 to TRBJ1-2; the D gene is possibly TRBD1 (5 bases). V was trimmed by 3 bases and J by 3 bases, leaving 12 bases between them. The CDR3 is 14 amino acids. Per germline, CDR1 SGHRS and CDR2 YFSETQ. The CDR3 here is CASSSNRDDYGYTF. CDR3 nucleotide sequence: TGCGCCAGCAGCTCGAACCGGGACGACTATGGCTACACCTTC.

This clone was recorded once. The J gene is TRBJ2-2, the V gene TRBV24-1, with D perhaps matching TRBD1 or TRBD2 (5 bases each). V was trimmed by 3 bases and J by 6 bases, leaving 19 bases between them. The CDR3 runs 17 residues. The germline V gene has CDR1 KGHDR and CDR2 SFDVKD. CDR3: CATSDGTYARKAGELFF. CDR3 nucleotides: TGTGCCACCAGTGATGGGACCTATGCTAGAAAGGCCGGGGAGCTGTTTTTT.

CDR3 DNA: TGTGCCAGCAGCCAAGACGGGTGGCCGCGGGGAGAGACCCAGTACTTC. Translating gives CASSQDGWPRGETQYF. V gene TRBV4-2 combines with J gene TRBJ2-5, with D tentatively TRBD2 (6 bases). V was trimmed by 0 bases and J by 4 bases, leaving 15 bases between them. The CDR3 runs to 16 residues. Germline V gene data show CDR1 as LGHNA and CDR2 as YNFKEQ.

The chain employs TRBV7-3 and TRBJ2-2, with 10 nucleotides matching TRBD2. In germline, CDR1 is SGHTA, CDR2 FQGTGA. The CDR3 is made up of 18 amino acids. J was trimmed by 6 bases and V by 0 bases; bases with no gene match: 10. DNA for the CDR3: TGTGCCAGCAGCTTAACGGGGAGCGGGAGGGCCAATTCCGGGGAGCTGTTTTTT. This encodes CASSLTGSGRANSGELFF.

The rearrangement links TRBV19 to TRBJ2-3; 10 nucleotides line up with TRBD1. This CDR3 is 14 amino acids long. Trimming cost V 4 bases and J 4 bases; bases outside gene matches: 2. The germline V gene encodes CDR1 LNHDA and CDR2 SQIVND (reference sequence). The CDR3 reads CASSTGTGADTQYF. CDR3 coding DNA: TGTGCCAGTAGTACCGGGACAGGGGCAGATACGCAGTATTTT.

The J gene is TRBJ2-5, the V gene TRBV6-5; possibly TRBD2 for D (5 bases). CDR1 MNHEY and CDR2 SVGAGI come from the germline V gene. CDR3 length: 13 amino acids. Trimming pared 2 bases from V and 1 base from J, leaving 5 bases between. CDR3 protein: CASSYRGQETQYF. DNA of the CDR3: TGTGCCAGCAGTTACCGGGGCCAAGAGACCCAGTACTTC.

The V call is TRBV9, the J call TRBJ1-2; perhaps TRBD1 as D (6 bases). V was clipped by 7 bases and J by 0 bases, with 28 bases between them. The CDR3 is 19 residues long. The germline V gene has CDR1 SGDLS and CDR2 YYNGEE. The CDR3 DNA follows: TGTGCCAGCGCCCGGGGGGCGGGGGCCTGGAATTCCTCTAACTATGGCTACACCTTC. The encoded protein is CASARGAGAWNSSNYGYTF. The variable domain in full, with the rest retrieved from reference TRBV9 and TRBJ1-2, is DSGVTQTPKHLITATGQRVTLRCSPRSGDLSVYWYQQSLDQGLQFLIQYYNGEERAKGNILERFSAQQFPDLHSELNLSSLELGDSALYFCASARGAGAWNSSNYGYTFGSGTRLTVV.

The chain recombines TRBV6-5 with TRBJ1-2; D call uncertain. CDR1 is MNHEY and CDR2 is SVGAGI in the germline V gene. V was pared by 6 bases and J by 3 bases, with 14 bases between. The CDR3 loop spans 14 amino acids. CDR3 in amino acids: CASRRPSSYYGYTF. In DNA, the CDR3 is TGTGCCAGCAGAAGACCCTCCAGCTACTATGGCTACACCTTC.

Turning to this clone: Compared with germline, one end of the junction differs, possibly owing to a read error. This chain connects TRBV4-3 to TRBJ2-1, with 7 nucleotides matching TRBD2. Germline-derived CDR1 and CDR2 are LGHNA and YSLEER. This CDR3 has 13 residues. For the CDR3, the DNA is TGCGCCAGCAGCCTTGGGACTACCCCTGCCATGGTCTTC. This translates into CASSLGTTPAMVF.

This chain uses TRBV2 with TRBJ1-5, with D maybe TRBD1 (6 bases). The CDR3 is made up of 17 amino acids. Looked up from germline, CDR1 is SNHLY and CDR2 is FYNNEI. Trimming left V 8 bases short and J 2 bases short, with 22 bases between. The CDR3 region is CASGFRPGGYGNQPQHF. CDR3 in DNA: TGTGCCAGCGGGTTTCGACCGGGGGGCTATGGCAATCAGCCCCAGCATTTT.

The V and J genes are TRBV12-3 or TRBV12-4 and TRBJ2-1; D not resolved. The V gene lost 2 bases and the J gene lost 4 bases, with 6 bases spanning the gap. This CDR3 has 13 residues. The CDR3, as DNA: TGTGCCAGCAGTTTAACCGTGTACAATGAGCAGTTCTTC. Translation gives CASSLTVYNEQFF.

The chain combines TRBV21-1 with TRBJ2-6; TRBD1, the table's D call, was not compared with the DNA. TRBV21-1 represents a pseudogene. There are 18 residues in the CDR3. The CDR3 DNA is TGTGCCAGCAGCAAAGCCCCGACAGGGGGCTCTGGGGCCAACGTCCTGACTTTC. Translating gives CASSKAPTGGSGANVLTF.

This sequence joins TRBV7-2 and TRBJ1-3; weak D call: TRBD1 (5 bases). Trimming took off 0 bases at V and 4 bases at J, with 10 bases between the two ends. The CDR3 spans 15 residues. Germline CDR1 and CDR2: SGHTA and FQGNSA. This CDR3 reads CASSLAGRAGNTIYF. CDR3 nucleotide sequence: TGTGCCAGCAGCTTAGCAGGCAGGGCCGGAAACACCATATATTTT.

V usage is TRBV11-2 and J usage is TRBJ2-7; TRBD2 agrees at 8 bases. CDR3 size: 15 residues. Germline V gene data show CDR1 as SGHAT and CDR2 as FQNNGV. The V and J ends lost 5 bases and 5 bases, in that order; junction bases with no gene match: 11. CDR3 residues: CASSREREIVDEQYF. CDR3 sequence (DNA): TGTGCCAGCAGCCGAGAGCGGGAGATCGTGGACGAGCAGTACTTC.

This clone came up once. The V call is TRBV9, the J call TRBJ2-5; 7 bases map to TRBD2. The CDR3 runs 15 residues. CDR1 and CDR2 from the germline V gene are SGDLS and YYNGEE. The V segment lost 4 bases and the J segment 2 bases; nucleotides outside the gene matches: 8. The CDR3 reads CASSKRLATQETQYF. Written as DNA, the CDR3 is TGTGCCAGCAGCAAACGACTAGCCACTCAAGAGACCCAGTACTTC.

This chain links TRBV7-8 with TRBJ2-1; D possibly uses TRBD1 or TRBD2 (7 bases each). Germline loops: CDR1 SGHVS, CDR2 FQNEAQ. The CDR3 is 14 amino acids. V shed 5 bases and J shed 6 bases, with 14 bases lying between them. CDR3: CASSDREGSNEQFF. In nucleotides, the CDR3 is TGTGCCAGCAGCGACAGGGAGGGGAGCAATGAGCAGTTCTTC.

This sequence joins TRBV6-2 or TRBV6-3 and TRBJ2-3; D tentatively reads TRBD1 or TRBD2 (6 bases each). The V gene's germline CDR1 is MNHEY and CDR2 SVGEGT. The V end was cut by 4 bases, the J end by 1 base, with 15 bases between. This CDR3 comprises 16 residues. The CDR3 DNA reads TGTGCCAGCAGTTCCGCTGAGGGGGGCCGCACAGATACGCAGTATTTT. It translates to CASSSAEGGRTDTQYF.

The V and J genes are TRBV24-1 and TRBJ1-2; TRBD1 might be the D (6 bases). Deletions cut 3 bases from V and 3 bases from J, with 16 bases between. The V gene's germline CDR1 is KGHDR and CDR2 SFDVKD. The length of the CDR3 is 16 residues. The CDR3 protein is CATSDRGEIFHYGYTF. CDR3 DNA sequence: TGTGCCACCAGTGATAGGGGGGAGATTTTCCACTATGGCTACACCTTC.

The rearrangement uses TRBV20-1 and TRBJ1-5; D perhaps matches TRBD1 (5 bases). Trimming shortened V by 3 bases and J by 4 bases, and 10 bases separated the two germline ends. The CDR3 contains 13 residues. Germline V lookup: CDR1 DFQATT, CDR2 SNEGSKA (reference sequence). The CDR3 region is CSASVQGNQPQHF. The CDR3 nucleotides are TGCAGTGCTAGTGTCCAGGGAAATCAGCCCCAGCATTTT.

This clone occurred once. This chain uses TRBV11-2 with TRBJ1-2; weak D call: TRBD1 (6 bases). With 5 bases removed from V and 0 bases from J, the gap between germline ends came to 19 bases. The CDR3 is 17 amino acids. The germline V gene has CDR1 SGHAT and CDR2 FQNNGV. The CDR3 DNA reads TGTGCCAGCAGCCATTCGGGCAGGGGCCTTGCTAACTATGGCTACACCTTC. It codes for CASSHSGRGLANYGYTF.

DNA for the CDR3: TGTGCCAGCAGGCCTATTAAAGGGGTCCATAATGAAAAACTGTTTTTT. Amino acid sequence: CASRPIKGVHNEKLFF. V is TRBV28 and J is TRBJ1-4; D might be TRBD1 (5 bases). Germline CDR1 and CDR2: MDHEN and SYDVKM. V was clipped by 6 bases and J by 4 bases, with 18 bases between them. The CDR3 totals 16 residues.

The CDR3 here is CATSRTRQDPSRWTEAFF. The CDR3, as DNA: TGTGCCACCAGCAGAACCCGACAGGACCCCTCCCGGTGGACTGAAGCTTTCTTT. The chain has TRBV15 and TRBJ1-1, with a weak D call TRBD1 (6 bases). CDR1 and CDR2 (germline): LNHNV, YYDKDF (reference sequence). This CDR3 spans 18 amino acids. The V and J ends lost 2 bases and 5 bases respectively, with 24 bases between them.

In nucleotides, the CDR3 is TGTGCCAGCAGCCCCAGACAGGGAGGTACAGATACGCAGTATTTT. Its protein product is CASSPRQGGTDTQYF. The chain is built from TRBV7-3 and TRBJ2-3; tentative D call: TRBD1 (7 bases). The CDR3 spans 15 residues. V was cut by 5 bases and J by 3 bases, with 15 bases left in between. Germline V CDR1 and CDR2: SGHTA, FQGTGA.

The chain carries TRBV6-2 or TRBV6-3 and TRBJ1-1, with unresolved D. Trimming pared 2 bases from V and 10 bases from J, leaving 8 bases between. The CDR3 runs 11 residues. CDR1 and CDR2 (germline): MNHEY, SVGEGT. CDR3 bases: TGTGCCAGCAGTTACGCCTCGGGAGCTTTCTTT. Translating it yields CASSYASGAFF.